This T cell receptor beta chain was sequenced during a study of vaccination effects on CD4 cells after COVID-19. Antigen-specific CD4+ T cells were first expanded with viral peptide pools by the ViraFEST assay and only then sequenced. An approximately ten-day culture period preceded the isolation of CD4+ T cells. Vaccine recipients lacked prior SARS-CoV-2 infection and had negative nucleocapsid antibodies. Worth noting for this clone: Its antigen is not known.

The ends were cut back, 1 base at V and 8 bases at J, with 14 bases in the middle. The CDR3 sequence is 15 residues long. Germline values: CDR1 MNHNS, CDR2 SASEGT. Sequenced by immunoSEQ multiplex PCR; TCRdb stores in-frame clones only, minus some. The repertoire holds some 68,000 clones, with 80% as singletons. The chain couples TRBV6-1 to TRBJ1-4; the D is unclear. This sequence was found in a human donor who received a COVID-19 vaccine. Sequencing used CD4+ T cells from PBMCs cultured with SARS-CoV-2 spike peptides, obtained before COVID-19 vaccination. CDR3 coding DNA: TGTGCCAGCAGTGAAGTAGGAATCGTTGGGGAAAAACTGTTTTTT. Amino acids: CASSEVGIVGEKLFF.